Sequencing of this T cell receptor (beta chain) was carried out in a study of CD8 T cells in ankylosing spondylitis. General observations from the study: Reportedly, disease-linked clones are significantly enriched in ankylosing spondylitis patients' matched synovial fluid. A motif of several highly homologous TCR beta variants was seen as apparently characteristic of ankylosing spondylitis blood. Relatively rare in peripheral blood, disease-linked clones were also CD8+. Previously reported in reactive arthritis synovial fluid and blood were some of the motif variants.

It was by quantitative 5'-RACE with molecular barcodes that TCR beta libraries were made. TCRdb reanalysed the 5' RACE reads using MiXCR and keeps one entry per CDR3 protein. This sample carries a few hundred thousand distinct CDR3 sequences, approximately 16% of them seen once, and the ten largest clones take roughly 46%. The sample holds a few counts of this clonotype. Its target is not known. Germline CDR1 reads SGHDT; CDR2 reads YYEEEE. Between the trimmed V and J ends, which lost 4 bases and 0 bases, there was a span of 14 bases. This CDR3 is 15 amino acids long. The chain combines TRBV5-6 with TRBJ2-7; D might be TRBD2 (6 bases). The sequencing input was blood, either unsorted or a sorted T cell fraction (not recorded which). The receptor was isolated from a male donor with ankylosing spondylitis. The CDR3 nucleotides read TGTGCCAGCAGCCCCCGGGGTAGCGGCTCCTACGAGCAGTACTTC. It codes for CASSPRGSGSYEQYF.